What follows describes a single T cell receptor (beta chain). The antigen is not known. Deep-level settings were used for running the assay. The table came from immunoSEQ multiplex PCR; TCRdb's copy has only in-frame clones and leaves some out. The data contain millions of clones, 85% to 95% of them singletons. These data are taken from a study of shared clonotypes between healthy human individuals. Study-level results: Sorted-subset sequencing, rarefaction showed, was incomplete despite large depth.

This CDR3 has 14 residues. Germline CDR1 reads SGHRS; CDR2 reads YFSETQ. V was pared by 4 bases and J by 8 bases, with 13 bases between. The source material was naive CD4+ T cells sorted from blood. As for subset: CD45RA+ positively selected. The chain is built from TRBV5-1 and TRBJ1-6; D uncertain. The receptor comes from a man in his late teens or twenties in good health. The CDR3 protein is CASSLGRMDSPLHF. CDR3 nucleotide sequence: TGCGCCAGCAGCCTAGGACGGATGGATTCACCCCTCCACTTT.